The T cell receptor beta chain under discussion was sequenced for a study of T-cell memory formation after mild COVID-19. Study details: TCR clustering was largely donor specific.

Regarding this clonotype: What it binds is not known.

TCR alpha and TCR beta cDNA libraries carrying sample barcodes and UMIs came from 5'RACE with constant-segment primers. Each CDR3 protein gets one entry after TCRdb re-called the 5' RACE reads with MiXCR. The data show about 470,000 distinct CDR3 sequences, with approximately 25% seen just once and 12% held by the top ten. CDR1 is SGHDT and CDR2 is YYEEEE in the germline V gene. The CDR3 extends over 16 amino acids. V lost 4 bases to trimming and J lost 4 bases; unmatched junction nucleotides: 7. Regarding the study as a whole: A subset of responding clones appeared in pre-infection memory, suggesting cross-reactive memory joined.

The sample taken for sequencing was PBMCs or a T cell subset sorted from them (not recorded which). This sequence was found in an adult woman who had mild COVID-19 (a few samples of this study predate the infection). Cell type and time point are not known. The gene calls are TRBV5-6 and TRBJ1-5, with 11 bases aligning to TRBD1. CDR3 sequence: CASSPDRGLGNQPQHF. CDR3 coding DNA: TGTGCCAGCAGCCCGGACAGGGGGCTCGGGAATCAGCCCCAGCATTTT.